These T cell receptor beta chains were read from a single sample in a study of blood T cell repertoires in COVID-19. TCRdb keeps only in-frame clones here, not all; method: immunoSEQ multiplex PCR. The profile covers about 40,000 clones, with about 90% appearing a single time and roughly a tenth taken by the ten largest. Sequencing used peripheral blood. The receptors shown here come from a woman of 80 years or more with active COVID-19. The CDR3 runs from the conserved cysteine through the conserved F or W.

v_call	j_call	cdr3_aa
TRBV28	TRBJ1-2	CASSFGTGGGYTF
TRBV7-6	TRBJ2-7	CASSLAAPGGPHEQYF
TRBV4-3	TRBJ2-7	CASSQVHGYEQYF
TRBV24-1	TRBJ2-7	CATSDFLGGEQYF
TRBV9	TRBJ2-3	CASSVVTGGVGDTQYF
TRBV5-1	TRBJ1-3	CASSEDIGNTIYF
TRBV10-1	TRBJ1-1	CASSEQSDRNSEAFF
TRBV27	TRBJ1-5	CASSPKFDRAHQPQHF
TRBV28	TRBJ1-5	CASSSGYGHQPQHF
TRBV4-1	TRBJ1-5	CASSQAVWQPQHF
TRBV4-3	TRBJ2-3	CASSQGAASTDTQYF
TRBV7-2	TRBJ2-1	CASSLDRGSYNEQFF
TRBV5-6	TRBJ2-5	CASSLVAKRGVHQETQYF
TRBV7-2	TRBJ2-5	CASSRQRQETQYF
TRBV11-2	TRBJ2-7	CASSTPGTGDYEQYF
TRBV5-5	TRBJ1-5	CASSPVPGQPQHF
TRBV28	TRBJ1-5	CASSGLGLRSNQPQHF
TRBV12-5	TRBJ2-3	CASGLGAGATDTQYF
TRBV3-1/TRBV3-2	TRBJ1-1	CASSQNRGGGNTEAFF
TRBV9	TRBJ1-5	CASSVAGRGGAEEPQHF
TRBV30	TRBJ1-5	CAWSITDRDQPQHF
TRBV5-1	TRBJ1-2	CAGGQGANYGYTF